This T cell receptor (beta chain) was recovered during a study of T cells in Graves' hyperthyroidism and ophthalmopathy. This clonotype appeared many times. Researchers amplified the TCR beta CDR3 regions from RNA transcripts. The TCR CDR3 was amplified in a first-round RT-PCR using the HTBI primer set. TCRdb reanalysed the multiplex PCR reads using MiXCR and keeps one entry per CDR3 protein. The sample carries hundreds of thousands of distinct CDR3 sequences, 14% recorded once. The CDR3 sequence is 15 residues long. Per the germline V gene, CDR1 is MDHEN and CDR2 is SYDVKM. The V end lost 2 bases, the J end lost 8 bases, and 18 bases lay between the germline ends.

The sequenced material came from blood. The receptor's source is a woman aged 18-29 years with Graves' hyperthyroidism. The rearrangement links TRBV28 to TRBJ1-2, with D maybe TRBD1 (5 bases). CDR3 coding DNA: TGTGCCAGCAGTTTAAATCAGGGATTAGCGAAGGGCTACACCTTC. As protein: CASSLNQGLAKGYTF.